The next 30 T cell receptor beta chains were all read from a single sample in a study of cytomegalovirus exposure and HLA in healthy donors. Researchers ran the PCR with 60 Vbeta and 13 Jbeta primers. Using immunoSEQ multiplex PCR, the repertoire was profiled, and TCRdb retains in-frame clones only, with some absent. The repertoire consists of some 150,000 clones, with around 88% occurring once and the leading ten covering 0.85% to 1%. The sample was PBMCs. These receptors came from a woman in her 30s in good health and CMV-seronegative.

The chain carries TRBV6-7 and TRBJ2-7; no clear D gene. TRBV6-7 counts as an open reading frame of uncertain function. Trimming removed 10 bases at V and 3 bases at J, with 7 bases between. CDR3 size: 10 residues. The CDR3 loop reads CAIPIYEQYF. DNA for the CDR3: TGTGCCATCCCAATCTACGAGCAGTACTTC.

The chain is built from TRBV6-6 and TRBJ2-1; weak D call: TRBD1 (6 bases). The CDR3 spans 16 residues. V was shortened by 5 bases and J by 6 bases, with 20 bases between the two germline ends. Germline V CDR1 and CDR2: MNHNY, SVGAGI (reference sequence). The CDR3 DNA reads TGTGCCAGCAGTGTACCGACAGGCCCATCTCCCAATGAGCAGTTCTTC. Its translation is CASSVPTGPSPNEQFF.

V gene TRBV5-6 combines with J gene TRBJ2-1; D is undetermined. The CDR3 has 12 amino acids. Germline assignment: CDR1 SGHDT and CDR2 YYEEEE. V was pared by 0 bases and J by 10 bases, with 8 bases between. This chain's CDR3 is CASSLVSPEQFF. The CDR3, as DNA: TGTGCCAGCAGCTTGGTGTCCCCAGAGCAGTTCTTC.

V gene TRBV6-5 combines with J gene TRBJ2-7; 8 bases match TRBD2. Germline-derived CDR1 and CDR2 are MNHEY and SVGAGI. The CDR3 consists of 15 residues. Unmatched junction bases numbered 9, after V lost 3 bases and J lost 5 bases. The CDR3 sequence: CASSYSWSSGNEQYF. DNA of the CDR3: TGTGCCAGCAGTTATAGTTGGAGTAGCGGGAACGAGCAGTACTTC.

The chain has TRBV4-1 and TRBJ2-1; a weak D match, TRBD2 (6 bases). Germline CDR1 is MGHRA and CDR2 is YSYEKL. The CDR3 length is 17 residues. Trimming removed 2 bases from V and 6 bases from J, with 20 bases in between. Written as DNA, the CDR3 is TGCGCCAGCAGCCAATCTGGAGGAGGGACCCCTGGCAATGAGCAGTTCTTC. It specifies CASSQSGGGTPGNEQFF.

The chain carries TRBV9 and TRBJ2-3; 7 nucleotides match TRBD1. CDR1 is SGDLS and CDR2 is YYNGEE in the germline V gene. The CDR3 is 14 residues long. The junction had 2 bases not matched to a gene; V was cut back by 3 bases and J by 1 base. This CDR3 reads CASSAGQGTDTQYF. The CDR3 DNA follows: TGTGCCAGCAGCGCTGGACAGGGCACAGATACGCAGTATTTT.

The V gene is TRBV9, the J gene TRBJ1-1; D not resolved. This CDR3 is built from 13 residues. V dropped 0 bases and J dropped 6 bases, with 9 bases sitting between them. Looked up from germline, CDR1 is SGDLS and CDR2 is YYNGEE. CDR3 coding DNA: TGTGCCAGCAGCGTAGCTGTGGCTGCTGAAGCTTTCTTT. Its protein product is CASSVAVAAEAFF.

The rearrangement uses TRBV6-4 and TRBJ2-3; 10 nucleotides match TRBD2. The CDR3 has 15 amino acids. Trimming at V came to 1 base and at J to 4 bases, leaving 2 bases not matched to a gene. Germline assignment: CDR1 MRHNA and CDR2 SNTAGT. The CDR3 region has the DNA TGTGCCAGCAGTGACTTAGCGGGGGGCGCAGATACGCAGTATTTT. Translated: CASSDLAGGADTQYF.

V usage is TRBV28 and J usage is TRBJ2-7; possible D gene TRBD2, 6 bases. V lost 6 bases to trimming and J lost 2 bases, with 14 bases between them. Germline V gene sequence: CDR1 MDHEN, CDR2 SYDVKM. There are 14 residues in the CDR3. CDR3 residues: CASSRSSVAYEQYF. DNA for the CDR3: TGTGCCAGCAGCCGATCTAGCGTTGCCTACGAGCAGTACTTC.

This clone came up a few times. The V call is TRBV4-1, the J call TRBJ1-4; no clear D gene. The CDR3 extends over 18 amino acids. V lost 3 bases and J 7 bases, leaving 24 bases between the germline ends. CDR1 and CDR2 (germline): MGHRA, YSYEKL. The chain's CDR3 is CASSQPPARPKRGEKLFF. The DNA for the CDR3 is TGCGCCAGCAGCCAGCCCCCGGCAAGACCCAAGCGGGGTGAAAAACTGTTTTTT.

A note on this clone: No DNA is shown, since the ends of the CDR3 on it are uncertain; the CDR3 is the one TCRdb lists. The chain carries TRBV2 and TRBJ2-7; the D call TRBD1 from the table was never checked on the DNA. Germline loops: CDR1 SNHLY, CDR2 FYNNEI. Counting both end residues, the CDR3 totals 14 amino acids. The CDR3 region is CASSSSTGGYEQYF.

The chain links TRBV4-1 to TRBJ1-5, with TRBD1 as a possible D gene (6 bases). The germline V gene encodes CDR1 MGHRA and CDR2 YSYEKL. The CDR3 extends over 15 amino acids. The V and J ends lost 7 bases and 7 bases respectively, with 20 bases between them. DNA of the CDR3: TGCGCCAGCACACTAGACAGCAGGGGAGCCCAGCCCCAGCATTTT. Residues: CASTLDSRGAQPQHF.

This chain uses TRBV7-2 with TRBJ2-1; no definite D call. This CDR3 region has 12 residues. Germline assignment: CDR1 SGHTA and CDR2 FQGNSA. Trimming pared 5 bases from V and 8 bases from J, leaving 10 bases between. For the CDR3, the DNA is TGTGCCAGCAGCAATACGAGGTATGAGCAGTTCTTC. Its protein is CASSNTRYEQFF.

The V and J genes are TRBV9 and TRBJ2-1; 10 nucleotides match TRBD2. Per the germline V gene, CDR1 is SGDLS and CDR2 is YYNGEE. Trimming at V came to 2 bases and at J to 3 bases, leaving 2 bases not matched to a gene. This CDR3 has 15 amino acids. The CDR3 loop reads CASSVLAGVYNEQFF. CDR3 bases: TGTGCCAGCAGCGTCCTAGCGGGAGTCTACAATGAGCAGTTCTTC.

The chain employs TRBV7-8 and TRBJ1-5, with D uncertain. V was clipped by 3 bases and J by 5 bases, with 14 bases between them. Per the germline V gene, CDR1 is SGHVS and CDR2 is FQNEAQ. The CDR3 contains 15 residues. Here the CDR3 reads CASSFEWESYQPQHF. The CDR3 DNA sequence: TGTGCCAGCAGCTTCGAGTGGGAGAGTTATCAGCCCCAGCATTTT.

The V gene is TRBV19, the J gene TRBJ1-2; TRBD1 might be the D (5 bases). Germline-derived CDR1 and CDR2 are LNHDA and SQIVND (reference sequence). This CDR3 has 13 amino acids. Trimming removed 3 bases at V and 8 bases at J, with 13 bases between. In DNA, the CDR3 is TGTGCCAGTAGTATGGGGGGGTGGCGAGGCTACACCTTC. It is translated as CASSMGGWRGYTF.

The CDR3 loop reads CASKLVSLGRTYEQYF. Written as DNA, the CDR3 is TGTGCCAGTAAACTGGTCAGTCTGGGCAGGACCTACGAGCAGTACTTC. The V call is TRBV21-1, the J call TRBJ2-7; the D call in the table, TRBD1, was not verified against the DNA. TRBV21-1 is recorded as a pseudogene. This CDR3 region has 16 residues.

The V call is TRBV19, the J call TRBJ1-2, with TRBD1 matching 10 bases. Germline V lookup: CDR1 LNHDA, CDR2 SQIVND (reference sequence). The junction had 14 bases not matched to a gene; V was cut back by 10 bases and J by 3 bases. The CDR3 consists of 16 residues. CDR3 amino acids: CATFAGTGALDYGYTF. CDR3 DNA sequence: TGTGCCACCTTTGCCGGGACAGGGGCCCTAGACTATGGCTACACCTTC.

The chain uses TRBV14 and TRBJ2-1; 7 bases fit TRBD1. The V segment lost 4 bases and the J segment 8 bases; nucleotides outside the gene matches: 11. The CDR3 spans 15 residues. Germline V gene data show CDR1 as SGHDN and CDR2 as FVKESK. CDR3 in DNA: TGTGCCAGCAGCCCCTCCGGGACAGAGATGCATGAGCAGTTCTTC. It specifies CASSPSGTEMHEQFF.

The CDR3 DNA sequence: TGTGCCAGCACTCCAGGGATTCCCGACTACGAGCAGTACTTC. Translating it yields CASTPGIPDYEQYF. This chain joins TRBV6-1 and TRBJ2-7, with a tentative D call TRBD1 (5 bases). The ends were cut back, 7 bases at V and 3 bases at J, with 16 bases in the middle. The CDR3 contains 14 residues. Per the germline V gene, CDR1 is MNHNS and CDR2 is SASEGT.

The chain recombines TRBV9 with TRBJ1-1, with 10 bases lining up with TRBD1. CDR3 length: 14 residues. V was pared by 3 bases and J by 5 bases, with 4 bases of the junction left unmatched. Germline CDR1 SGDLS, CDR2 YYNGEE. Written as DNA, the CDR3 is TGTGCCAGCAGCGGGGACAGGGGTGGGACTGAAGCTTTCTTT. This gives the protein CASSGDRGGTEAFF.

The CDR3 coding sequence is TGTGCCAGCAGCCAGAAAGGGAGGCGGACCTTATACAATGAGCAGTTCTTC. This codes for CASSQKGRRTLYNEQFF. The J gene is TRBJ2-1, the V gene TRBV14, with D possibly being TRBD2 (6 bases). V shed 3 bases and J shed 4 bases, with 19 bases lying between them. The germline CDR1 and CDR2 sequences are SGHDN and FVKESK. The CDR3 has 17 residues.

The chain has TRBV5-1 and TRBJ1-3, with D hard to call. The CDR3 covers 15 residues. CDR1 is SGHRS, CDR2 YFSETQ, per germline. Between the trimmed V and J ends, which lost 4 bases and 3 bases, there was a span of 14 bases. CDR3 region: CASSPRGVDGNTIYF. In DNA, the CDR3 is TGCGCCAGCAGCCCGCGCGGAGTAGATGGAAACACCATATATTTT. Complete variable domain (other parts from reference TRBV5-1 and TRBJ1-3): KAGVTQTPRYLIKTRGQQVTLSCSPISGHRSVSWYQQTPGQGLQFLFEYFSETQRNKGNFPGRFSGRQFSNSRSEMNVSTLELGDSALYLCASSPRGVDGNTIYFGEGSWLTVV.

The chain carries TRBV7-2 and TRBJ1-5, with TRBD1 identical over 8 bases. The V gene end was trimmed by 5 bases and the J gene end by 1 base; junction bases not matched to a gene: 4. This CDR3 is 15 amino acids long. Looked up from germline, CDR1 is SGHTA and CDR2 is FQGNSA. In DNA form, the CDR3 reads TGTGCCAGCAGCGACAGGGGTTTCAGCAATCAGCCCCAGCATTTT. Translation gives CASSDRGFSNQPQHF.

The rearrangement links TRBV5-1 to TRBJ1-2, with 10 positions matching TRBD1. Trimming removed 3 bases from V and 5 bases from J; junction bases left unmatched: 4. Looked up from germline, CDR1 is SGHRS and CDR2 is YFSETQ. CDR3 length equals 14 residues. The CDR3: CASSSGQGGYGYTF. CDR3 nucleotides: TGCGCCAGCAGCTCTGGACAGGGGGGTTATGGCTACACCTTC.

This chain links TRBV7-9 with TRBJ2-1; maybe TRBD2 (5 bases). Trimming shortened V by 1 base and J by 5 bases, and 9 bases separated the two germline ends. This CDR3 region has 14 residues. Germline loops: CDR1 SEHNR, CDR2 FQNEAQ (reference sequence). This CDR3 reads CASSLGKGDNEQFF. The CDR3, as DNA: TGTGCCAGCAGCTTAGGAAAGGGAGACAATGAGCAGTTCTTC.

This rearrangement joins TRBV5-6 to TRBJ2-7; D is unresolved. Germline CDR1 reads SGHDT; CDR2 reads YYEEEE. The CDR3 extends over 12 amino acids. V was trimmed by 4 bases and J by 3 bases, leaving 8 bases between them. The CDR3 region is CASSALDYEQYF. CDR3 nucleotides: TGTGCCAGCAGCGCCCTAGACTACGAGCAGTACTTC.

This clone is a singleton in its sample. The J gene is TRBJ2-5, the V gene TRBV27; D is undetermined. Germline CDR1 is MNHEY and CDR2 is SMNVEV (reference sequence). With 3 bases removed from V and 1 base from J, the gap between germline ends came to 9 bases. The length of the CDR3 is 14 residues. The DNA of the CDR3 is TGTGCCAGCAGTTTTCGCGCTACCCAAGAGACCCAGTACTTC. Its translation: CASSFRATQETQYF.

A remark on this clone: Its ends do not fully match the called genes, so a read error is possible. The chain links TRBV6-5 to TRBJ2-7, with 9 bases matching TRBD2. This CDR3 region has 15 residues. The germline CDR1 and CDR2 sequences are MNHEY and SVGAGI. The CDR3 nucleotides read TGTGCCGGCAGTTCCCAAGCGGGAGGTTTTATCGAGCAGTACTTC. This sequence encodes CAGSSQAGGFIEQYF.

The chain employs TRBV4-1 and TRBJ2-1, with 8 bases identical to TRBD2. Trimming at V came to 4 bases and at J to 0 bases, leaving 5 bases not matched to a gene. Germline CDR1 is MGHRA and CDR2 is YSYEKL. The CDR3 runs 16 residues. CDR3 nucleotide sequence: TGCGCCAGCAGCCTCATAGCGGGGTTCTCCTACAATGAGCAGTTCTTC. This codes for CASSLIAGFSYNEQFF.